This T cell receptor (delta chain) was sequenced in a study of human gamma delta and Vdelta1 T cells (dated by TCRdb to the late 2010s). Background for the entire study: In this study, the researchers looked at Delta One T cells, which are Vd1+ gamma-delta T cells, to see how well they work as cytotoxic effectors against acute myeloid leukemia. The full study reports these points: Delta One T cells were reported as polyclonal and as showing broad cytotoxic targeting of acute myeloid leukemia.

A word on this clone: The target of this receptor is not known. Base qualities are not at hand, and no much larger clone is one base apart.

CDR1 and CDR2 are read off the germline V gene as TSWWSYY and QGS. The CDR3 goes from the cysteine to the phenylalanine over 21 residues. Solely the CDR3 DNA is kept, with 63 bases framed from the first base. V is trimmed back by 2 bases and J by 0 bases, and the junction contains 21 bases that no gene match accounts for. Library preparation was by PCR. The sequencing machine was an Illumina MiSeq. After TCRdb called clones again from the public reads with CATT, rows with identical DNA were merged. Across this sample there are thousands of delta-chain clones, with approximately 36% seen only once. The ten top clones hold about 6.4% of the sample.

The receptor was isolated from a human donor in good health. The chain links TRDV1 with TRDJ1; the central 7 bases match TRDD3. Material for sequencing was Vdelta1 gamma-delta T cells from blood grown in culture (DOT cells). The cell subset or site label corresponds to: Delta One T cells, in vitro expanded/differentiated Vd1+ gamma-delta T cells. The CDR3 here reads CALGETWGRWGPKLYTDKLIF. The nucleotide sequence is TGTGCTCTTGGGGAAACGTGGGGTCGCTGGGGGCCGAAACTGTACACCGATAAACTCATCTTT.